Following are 11 T cell receptor beta chains from one sample sequenced in a study of blood T cell repertoires in COVID-19. The assay was immunoSEQ multiplex PCR, and TCRdb's table has in-frame clones only and misses some. The sample lists 350,000 to 400,000 clones, approximately 90% seen once, with about 1.1% in the top ten. Sequences were obtained from PBMCs or T cells enriched from blood (not recorded which). Source of these receptors: a young woman who had recovered from COVID-19.

This clone was found once. The V call is TRBV3-1 (or the pseudogene TRBV3-2), the J call TRBJ2-5, with 9 bases aligning to TRBD2. V shed 4 bases, J shed 3 bases, and the junction held 3 bases outside the gene matches. Germline CDR1 LGHDT, CDR2 YNNKEL (reference sequence). The CDR3 covers 14 residues. The CDR3 nucleotides are TGTGCCAGCAGCCTAGCTAGCGGGGAAGAGACCCAGTACTTC. It is translated as CASSLASGEETQYF.

This rearrangement joins TRBV2 to TRBJ2-3; 7 bases line up with TRBD2. V dropped 7 bases and J dropped 5; count of bases not matched to a gene: 3. The length of the CDR3 is 12 residues. Germline loops: CDR1 SNHLY, CDR2 FYNNEI. In nucleotides, the CDR3 is TGTGCCAGCACTCCGGGAGGAGATACGCAGTATTTT. It yields the protein CASTPGGDTQYF.

The V call is TRBV10-1, the J call TRBJ2-3; the match to TRBD1 covers 7 bases. Germline V gene sequence: CDR1 WNHNN, CDR2 SYGVQD (reference sequence). Trimming took 4 bases from V and 2 from J; bases not matched to a gene: 6. The CDR3 runs 15 residues. The CDR3 loop is CASSGDRVPTDTQYF. DNA for the CDR3: TGCGCCAGCAGTGGAGACAGGGTCCCCACAGATACGCAGTATTTT.

This clone was found a few times. The chain links TRBV7-2 to TRBJ2-5; D may be TRBD2 (5 bases). CDR3 length equals 13 residues. Germline-derived CDR1 and CDR2 are SGHTA and FQGNSA. V lost 0 bases to trimming and J lost 9 bases, with 11 bases between them. The CDR3 is CASSLAVRAAQYF. CDR3 DNA: TGTGCCAGCAGCTTAGCAGTGCGGGCCGCCCAGTACTTC. The whole variable domain, remainder taken from reference TRBV7-2 and TRBJ2-5, is GAGVSQSPSNKVTEKGKDVELRCDPISGHTALYWYRQSLGQGLEFLIYFQGNSAPDKSGLPSDRFSAERTGGSVSTLTIQRTQQEDSAVYLCASSLAVRAAQYFGPGTRLLVL.

This sequence joins TRBV29-1 and TRBJ1-4; D gene unclear. This CDR3 contains 12 residues. V lost 4 bases to trimming and J lost 5 bases, with 8 bases between them. From germline, CDR1 is SQVTM and CDR2 ANQGSEA. Here the CDR3 DNA reads TGCAGCGTTGCTACTATGAATGAAAAACTGTTTTTT. Its translation is CSVATMNEKLFF. The full variable domain, rest sourced from reference TRBV29-1 and TRBJ1-4, is SAVISQKPSRDICQRGTSLTIQCQVDSQVTMMFWYRQQPGQSLTLIATANQGSEATYESGFVIDKFPISRPNLTFSTLTVSNMSPEDSSIYLCSVATMNEKLFFGSGTQLSVL.

The rearrangement links TRBV10-3 to TRBJ2-2, with 11 nucleotides matching TRBD2. This CDR3 has 15 residues. Germline V gene sequence: CDR1 ENHRY, CDR2 SYGVKD. CDR3 in DNA: TGTGCGTCTCTAGCGGGGGGTCGCAACACCGGGGAGCTGTTTTTT. Its translation: CASLAGGRNTGELFF.

The rearrangement links TRBV10-3 to TRBJ2-1; TRBD2 matches at 8 bases. The CDR3 length is 15 residues. CDR1 and CDR2 from the germline V gene are ENHRY and SYGVKD. Trimming removed 7 bases from V and 6 bases from J; junction bases left unmatched: 11. The CDR3 region is CAITGRGAFSNEQFF. The CDR3, as DNA: TGTGCCATCACCGGGCGGGGGGCCTTCAGCAATGAGCAGTTCTTC.

This clone appeared a single time. The V call is TRBV6-5, the J call TRBJ2-1, with 10 bases lining up with TRBD2. After removal of 6 bases from V and 8 bases from J, the junction contained 4 bases not matched to a gene. The CDR3 is 13 amino acids. The germline CDR1 and CDR2 sequences are MNHEY and SVGAGI. CDR3 amino acids: CASRLAGGDEQFF. The CDR3, as DNA: TGTGCCAGCAGATTAGCGGGGGGAGATGAGCAGTTCTTC.

The V call is TRBV7-2, the J call TRBJ1-5; D uncertain. The CDR3 runs to 15 residues. The germline V gene encodes CDR1 SGHTA and CDR2 FQGNSA. V lost 1 base to trimming and J lost 8 bases, with 15 bases between them. CDR3 region: CASSLDPEPREPQHF. CDR3 coding DNA: TGTGCCAGCAGCTTAGACCCGGAGCCTCGCGAGCCCCAGCATTTT.

The chain combines TRBV7-2 with TRBJ2-3; D is possibly TRBD2 (7 bases). CDR3 size: 18 residues. The germline CDR1 and CDR2 sequences are SGHTA and FQGNSA. Trimming cost V 3 bases and J 1 base, with 20 bases left between them. The CDR3 sequence: CASSFPSWGGPRTDTQYF. As DNA, the CDR3 is TGTGCCAGCAGCTTCCCTTCTTGGGGGGGGCCTCGCACAGATACGCAGTATTTT.

The rearrangement uses TRBV3-1 (or the pseudogene TRBV3-2) and TRBJ2-1; the match to TRBD2 covers 12 bases. CDR3 length equals 16 residues. CDR1 and CDR2 from the germline V gene are LGHDT and YNNKEL (reference sequence). V was clipped by 1 base and J by 10 bases; unmatched bases: 8. The CDR3 reads CASSQAWSSGGAEQFF. Written as DNA, the CDR3 is TGTGCCAGCAGCCAAGCTTGGTCTAGCGGGGGGGCCGAGCAGTTCTTC.